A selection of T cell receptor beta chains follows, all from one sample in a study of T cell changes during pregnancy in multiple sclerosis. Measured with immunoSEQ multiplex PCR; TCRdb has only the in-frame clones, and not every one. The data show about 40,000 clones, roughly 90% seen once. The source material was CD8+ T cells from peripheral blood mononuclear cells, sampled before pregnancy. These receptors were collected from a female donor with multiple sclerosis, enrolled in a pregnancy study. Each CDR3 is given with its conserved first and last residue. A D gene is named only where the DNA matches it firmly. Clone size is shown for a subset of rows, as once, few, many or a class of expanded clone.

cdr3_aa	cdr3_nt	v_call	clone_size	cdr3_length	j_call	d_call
CASSLGESNQPQHF	TGTGCCAGCAGCTTAGGGGAGAGCAATCAGCCCCAGCATTTT	TRBV7-6	NA	14	TRBJ1-5	NA
CASSLGRQRETQYF	TGTGCTAGCAGCTTAGGCAGACAGCGAGAGACCCAGTACTTC	TRBV7-7	NA	14	TRBJ2-5	NA
CASGDDSNQPQHF	TGTGCCAGCGGAGACGATAGCAATCAGCCCCAGCATTTT	TRBV6-6	NA	13	TRBJ1-5	NA
CASSPLAGKYEQYF	TGTGCCAGCAGCCCCCTCGCGGGAAAGTACGAGCAGTACTTC	TRBV4-2	NA	14	TRBJ2-7	NA
CASSPGTGEYEQYF	TGTGCCAGCAGCCCCGGGACGGGAGAGTACGAGCAGTACTTC	TRBV7-2	NA	14	TRBJ2-7	NA
CASSPPGGRPQDEQYF	TGTGCCAGCAGTCCCCCGGGCGGGAGGCCCCAAGACGAGCAGTACTTC	TRBV27	NA	16	TRBJ2-7	TRBD2
CASSGILPSGTDYEQYF	TGTGCCAGCAGTGGAATCCTCCCTAGCGGGACCGATTACGAGCAGTACTTC	TRBV27	NA	17	TRBJ2-7	TRBD2
CASSSGQGPKTQYF	TGTGCCAGCAGCTCCGGACAGGGTCCGAAGACCCAGTACTTC	TRBV7-9	NA	14	TRBJ2-5	TRBD1
CASSLAQGGSKPYEQYF	TGTGCCAGCAGCTTAGCGCAGGGCGGGAGTAAGCCCTACGAGCAGTACTTC	TRBV7-9	NA	17	TRBJ2-7	TRBD2
CASSLSGGGTQYF	TGTGCCAGCAGTTTAAGTGGGGGAGGTACGCAGTATTTT	TRBV27	NA	13	TRBJ2-3	NA
CASSNPLAGVTDTQYF	TGTGCCAGCAGCAACCCACTAGCGGGAGTCACAGATACGCAGTATTTT	TRBV11-2	NA	16	TRBJ2-3	TRBD2
CASSLALGTLSYEQYF	TGTGCCAGCAGCTTAGCCTTGGGGACATTATCCTACGAGCAGTACTTC	TRBV7-9	NA	16	TRBJ2-7	NA
CASGRSYNEQFF	TGTGCCAGCGGGAGGAGCTACAATGAGCAGTTCTTC	TRBV9	NA	12	TRBJ2-1	NA
CASSLVEGALQETQYF	TGTGCCAGCTCACTGGTGGAGGGGGCGCTTCAAGAGACCCAGTACTTC	TRBV18	NA	16	TRBJ2-5	NA
CASRRTVDYEQYF	TGTGCCAGCAGGAGGACAGTTGACTACGAGCAGTACTTC	TRBV28	NA	13	TRBJ2-7	NA
CASSLDPSPNDNEQFF	TGTGCCAGCAGCTTGGACCCTAGTCCCAACGACAATGAGCAGTTCTTC	TRBV5-6	NA	16	TRBJ2-1	NA
CASSFEPYEQYF	TGTGCCAGCAGCTTTGAGCCATACGAGCAGTACTTC	TRBV7-9	NA	12	TRBJ2-7	NA
CASSLSGNTGELFF	TGTGCCAGCAGTTTAAGCGGTAACACCGGGGAGCTGTTTTTT	TRBV27	NA	14	TRBJ2-2	NA
CAWSLAFEETQYF	TGTGCCTGGAGTTTGGCCTTTGAAGAGACCCAGTACTTC	TRBV30	NA	13	TRBJ2-5	NA
CAWDSSTNEKLFF	TGTGCCTGGGACAGCTCAACTAATGAAAAACTGTTTTTT	TRBV30	NA	13	TRBJ1-4	NA
CASSPPMVYEQYF	TGTGCCAGCAGCCCGCCTATGGTGTACGAGCAGTACTTC	TRBV7-9	NA	13	TRBJ2-7	NA
CASLAWREEDTQYF	TGTGCCAGCCTGGCTTGGCGGGAGGAAGATACGCAGTATTTT	TRBV2	NA	14	TRBJ2-3	TRBD2
CASSPLLGQGRNQPQHF	TGTGCCAGCAGCCCACTCCTAGGACAGGGGAGAAATCAGCCCCAGCATTTT	TRBV27	NA	17	TRBJ1-5	TRBD1
CASSLASPRQGGIGQYF	TGTGCCAGCAGCTTGGCAAGCCCTCGACAGGGTGGGATTGGGCAGTACTTC	TRBV5-6	NA	17	TRBJ2-7	TRBD1
CATSNEFGNQPQHF	TGTGCCACCAGCAACGAGTTTGGCAATCAGCCCCAGCATTTT	TRBV15	once	14	TRBJ1-5	NA
CATWQGTESGEQYF	TGTGCCACTTGGCAAGGGACAGAATCTGGGGAGCAGTACTTC	TRBV28	NA	14	TRBJ2-7	TRBD1
CASMDNLGGTEAFF	TGTGCCAGCATGGACAACTTAGGTGGCACTGAAGCTTTCTTT	TRBV7-9	once	14	TRBJ1-1	NA
CASSQGLAEILTDTQYF	TGCGCCAGCAGCCAGGGACTAGCGGAGATTCTCACAGATACGCAGTATTTT	TRBV4-3	NA	17	TRBJ2-3	TRBD2
CASSRGESANTGELFF	TGTGCCAGCAGCCGGGGGGAGTCCGCGAACACCGGGGAGCTGTTTTTT	TRBV7-9	NA	16	TRBJ2-2	TRBD2
CASSAQAFSGNTIYF	TGTGCCAGTAGTGCTCAGGCCTTCTCTGGAAACACCATATATTTT	TRBV19	NA	15	TRBJ1-3	NA
CASRFGVLAKGGDTQYF	TGTGCCAGCCGTTTTGGGGTACTAGCGAAAGGAGGAGATACGCAGTATTTT	TRBV28	NA	17	TRBJ2-3	TRBD2